The 6 T cell receptor beta chains in this list originate from one sample, sequenced in a study of beta chain features in type 1 diabetes. Sequenced material consisted of expressed TCRB transcripts (all of the isolated RNA was reverse transcribed). The assay was immunoSEQ multiplex PCR, and TCRdb's table has in-frame clones only and misses some. The sample consists of 350,000 to 450,000 clones, approximately 15% of them appearing once. Specimen: naive CD4+ T cells from blood. These receptors all stem from a woman in her late teens or twenties in good health.

The table lists this clone with a few counts. The chain is built from TRBV30 and TRBJ1-2, with D uncertain. The CDR3 consists of 11 residues. The V and J ends lost 2 bases and 8 bases respectively, with 9 bases between them. Germline-derived CDR1 and CDR2 are GTSNPN and SVGIG (reference sequence). CDR3 sequence (DNA): TGTGCCTGGAGTACCGCCGGGGGCTACACCTTC. Translation gives CAWSTAGGYTF.

The gene calls are TRBV30 and TRBJ2-5; a possible D gene is TRBD1 (6 bases). Germline CDR1 reads GTSNPN; CDR2 reads SVGIG (reference sequence). Trimming stripped 0 bases from V and 4 bases from J, with 15 bases between. There are 15 residues in the CDR3. This CDR3 reads CAWSVMQGKGETQYF. DNA for the CDR3: TGTGCCTGGAGTGTAATGCAGGGGAAGGGAGAGACCCAGTACTTC.

This sequence joins TRBV5-4 and TRBJ2-7; 8 nucleotides line up with TRBD2. CDR3 length: 16 residues. Germline V gene data show CDR1 as SGHNT and CDR2 as YYREEE (reference sequence). The V and J ends lost 0 bases and 5 bases, in that order; junction bases with no gene match: 10. The CDR3 coding sequence is TGTGCCAGCAGCTTGGAAAGTAGAGCGGGAGTCAACGAGCAGTACTTC. Protein: CASSLESRAGVNEQYF.

The chain links TRBV7-6 to TRBJ2-7; 10 positions match TRBD2. Germline trimming cut 5 bases from V and 12 bases from J; bases unmatched to any gene: 13. There are 14 residues in the CDR3. CDR1 and CDR2 (germline): SGHVS, FNYEAQ. The CDR3 loop is CASSPSTSGSFPYF. CDR3 bases: TGTGCCAGCAGCCCCTCGACTAGCGGGTCTTTCCCGTACTTC.

This clone was detected only a few times. This rearrangement joins TRBV23-1 to TRBJ1-2, with 7 bases that match TRBD1. TRBV23-1 is flagged as an ORF with uncertain function. The CDR3 loop spans 13 amino acids. V gave up 8 bases and J gave up 2 bases; unmatched junction bases: 5. CDR3: CASGEGGNYGYTF. CDR3 coding DNA: TGCGCCAGCGGTGAAGGGGGCAACTATGGCTACACCTTC.

This CDR3 is CASSFVLTGVKGYTF. For the CDR3, the DNA is TGTGCCAGCAGTTTTGTTCTGACAGGCGTAAAGGGCTACACCTTC. V usage is TRBV6-6 and J usage is TRBJ1-2; tentative D call: TRBD1 (6 bases). The V gene's germline CDR1 is MNHNY and CDR2 SVGAGI (reference sequence). V dropped 4 bases and J dropped 8 bases, with 20 bases sitting between them. The CDR3 sequence is 15 residues long.